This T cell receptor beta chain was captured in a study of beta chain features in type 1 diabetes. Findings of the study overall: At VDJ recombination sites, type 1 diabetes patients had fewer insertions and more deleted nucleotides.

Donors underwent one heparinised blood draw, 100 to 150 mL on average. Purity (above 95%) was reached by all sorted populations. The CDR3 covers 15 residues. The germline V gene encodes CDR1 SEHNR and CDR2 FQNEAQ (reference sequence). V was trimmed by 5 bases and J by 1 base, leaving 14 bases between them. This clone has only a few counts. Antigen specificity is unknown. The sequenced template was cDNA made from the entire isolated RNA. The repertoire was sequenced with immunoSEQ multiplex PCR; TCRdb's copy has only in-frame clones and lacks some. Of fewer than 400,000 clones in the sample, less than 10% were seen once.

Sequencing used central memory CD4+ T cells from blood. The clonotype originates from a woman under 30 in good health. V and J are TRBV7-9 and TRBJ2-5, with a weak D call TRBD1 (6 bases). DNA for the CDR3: TGTGCCAGCAGCCCTTGGGGGCGGACCCAAGAGACCCAGTACTTC. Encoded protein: CASSPWGRTQETQYF.